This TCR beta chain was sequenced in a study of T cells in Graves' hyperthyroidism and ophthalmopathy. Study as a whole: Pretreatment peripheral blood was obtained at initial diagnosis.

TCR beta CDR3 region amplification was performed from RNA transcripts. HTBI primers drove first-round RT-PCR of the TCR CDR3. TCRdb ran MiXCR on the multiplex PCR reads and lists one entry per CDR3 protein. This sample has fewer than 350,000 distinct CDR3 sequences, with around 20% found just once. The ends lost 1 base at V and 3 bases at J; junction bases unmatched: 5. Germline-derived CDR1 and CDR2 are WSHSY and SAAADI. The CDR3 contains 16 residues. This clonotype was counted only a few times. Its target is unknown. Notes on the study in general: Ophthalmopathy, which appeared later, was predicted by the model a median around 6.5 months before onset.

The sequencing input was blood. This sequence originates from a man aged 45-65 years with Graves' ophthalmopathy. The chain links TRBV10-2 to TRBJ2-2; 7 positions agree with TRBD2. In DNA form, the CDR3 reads TGCGCCAGCAGTGAGTTCGGGAGGCCGGACACCGGGGAGCTGTTTTTT. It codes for CASSEFGRPDTGELFF.